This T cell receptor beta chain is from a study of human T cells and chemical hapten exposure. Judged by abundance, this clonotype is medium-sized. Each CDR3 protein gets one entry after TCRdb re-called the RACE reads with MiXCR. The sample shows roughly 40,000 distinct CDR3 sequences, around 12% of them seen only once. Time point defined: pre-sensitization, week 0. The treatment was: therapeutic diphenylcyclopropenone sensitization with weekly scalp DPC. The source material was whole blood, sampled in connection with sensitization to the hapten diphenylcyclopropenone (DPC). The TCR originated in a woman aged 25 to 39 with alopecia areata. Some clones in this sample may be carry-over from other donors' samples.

The CDR3 reads CASSLSGELFF. DNA of the CDR3: TGTGCCAGCAGTCTATCCGGGGAGCTGTTTTTT. This chain connects TRBV28 to TRBJ2-2; D is unclear. The CDR3 has 11 amino acids. Germline CDR1 and CDR2: MDHEN and SYDVKM. V lost 5 bases, J lost 6 bases, and 4 bases lay in between. The variable domain in full, completed from reference TRBV28 and TRBJ2-2, reads DVKVTQSSRYLVKRTGEKVFLECVQDMDHENMFWYRQDPGLGLRLIYFSYDVKMKEKGDIPEGYSVSREKKERFSLILESASTNQTSMYLCASSLSGELFFGEGSRLTVL.